The 30 T cell receptor beta chains presented below share a single source sample, sequenced in a study of human T cells and chemical hapten exposure. Time point: patch test 1, 2 weeks after DPC sensitization. As to treatment: therapeutic diphenylcyclopropenone sensitization with weekly scalp DPC. TCRdb re-derived calls from the RACE reads in MiXCR, one entry per CDR3 protein. Among roughly 86,000 distinct CDR3 sequences listed, about 10% were seen once. The source material was whole blood, sampled in connection with sensitization to the hapten diphenylcyclopropenone (DPC). Receptor source: a middle-aged man with alopecia areata. Some clones in this sample may be carry-over from other donors' samples.

The chain couples TRBV10-3 to TRBJ1-5, with 9 bases lining up with TRBD1. There are 15 residues in the CDR3. CDR1 ENHRY and CDR2 SYGVKD come from the germline V gene. The trim removed 4 bases at V and 4 bases at J, leaving 5 bases unmatched. The CDR3 nucleotides are TGTGCCATCAGTGGTATACAGGGGGCGAATCAGCCCCAGCATTTT. Its protein is CAISGIQGANQPQHF.

This clonotype was seen only a few times. This sequence joins TRBV6-5 and TRBJ2-5; 7 bases map to TRBD1. CDR3 length equals 14 residues. V lost 7 bases, J lost 4 bases, and 9 bases stayed unmatched. In germline, CDR1 is MNHEY, CDR2 SVGAGI. The chain's CDR3 is CASTATGRAETQYF. The CDR3 bases are TGTGCCAGCACCGCGACAGGGAGAGCAGAGACCCAGTACTTC.

This rearrangement joins TRBV9 to TRBJ2-3, with 7 bases lining up with TRBD1. Germline V gene lookup returns CDR1 SGDLS and CDR2 YYNGEE. Trimming took 4 bases from V and 3 from J; bases not matched to a gene: 14. This CDR3 comprises 17 residues. CDR3 amino acids: CASSPRSDRVGTDTQYF. The CDR3, as DNA: TGTGCCAGCAGCCCCCGATCTGACAGGGTCGGGACAGATACGCAGTATTTT.

This sequence joins TRBV6-2 or TRBV6-3 and TRBJ2-2, with 13 positions matching TRBD2. The germline V gene encodes CDR1 MNHEY and CDR2 SVGEGT. The CDR3 loop spans 16 amino acids. V dropped 6 bases and J dropped 6; count of bases not matched to a gene: 7. CDR3 sequence reads: CASRRGTSGTAGELFF. The CDR3 coding sequence is TGTGCCAGCAGACGAGGGACTAGCGGGACGGCCGGGGAGCTGTTTTTT.

The chain uses TRBV5-1 and TRBJ2-1; the match to TRBD2 covers 7 bases. This CDR3 is built from 16 residues. Germline CDR1 and CDR2: SGHRS and YFSETQ. The J segment lost 5 bases and the V segment lost 7 bases, leaving 15 bases of the junction unmatched. Here the CDR3 reads CASQAWTGGSDNEQFF. The CDR3 DNA sequence: TGCGCCAGCCAAGCTTGGACTGGCGGGAGCGACAATGAGCAGTTCTTC.

In this sample, this clonotype turned up a few times. Here the CDR3 DNA reads TGTGCCAGCTCACTCCTTCAGACAGGAGATCTAACCTACGAGCAGTACTTC. Translation: CASSLLQTGDLTYEQYF. The rearrangement links TRBV18 to TRBJ2-7; D might be TRBD1 (6 bases). CDR3 length equals 17 residues. Germline lookup yields CDR1 KGHSH and CDR2 LQKENI. Trimming shortened V by 4 bases and J by 2 bases, and 21 bases separated the two germline ends.

As DNA, the CDR3 is TGTGCCAGCAGTTACTCGAGTAAGGGAAGCAATCAGCCCCAGCATTTT. Amino acid sequence: CASSYSSKGSNQPQHF. The rearrangement joins TRBV6-5 to TRBJ1-5; D is ambiguous. This CDR3 has 16 amino acids. CDR1 is MNHEY, CDR2 SVGAGI, per germline. V lost 0 bases to trimming and J lost 1 base, with 10 bases between them.

This clonotype was found a few times. V gene TRBV20-1 combines with J gene TRBJ1-4; 10 positions match TRBD1. V lost 1 base and J lost 7; bases outside the gene matches: 3. CDR3 size: 14 residues. Per the germline V gene, CDR1 is DFQATT and CDR2 is SNEGSKA (reference sequence). CDR3 protein: CSARGTGGVEKLFF. Written as DNA, the CDR3 is TGCAGTGCTAGAGGGACAGGGGGAGTTGAAAAACTGTTTTTT.

This clonotype has at least ten counts. The chain is built from TRBV10-3 and TRBJ2-2; TRBD2 aligns across 10 bases. The CDR3 extends over 12 amino acids. CDR1 is ENHRY, CDR2 SYGVKD, per germline. CDR3 DNA: TGTGCACTAGCGGGACACACCGGGGAGCTGTTTTTT. Translation: CALAGHTGELFF.

The chain employs TRBV30 and TRBJ2-3; D remains unclear. V lost 2 bases, J lost 2 bases, and 5 bases lay in between. Germline lookup yields CDR1 GTSNPN and CDR2 SVGIG (reference sequence). The CDR3 is 12 amino acids. In DNA form, the CDR3 reads TGTGCCTGGAGTCCAATCACAGATACGCAGTATTTT. As protein: CAWSPITDTQYF. Together with reference TRBV30 and TRBJ2-3, the CDR3 gives the full variable domain: SQTIHQWPATLVQPVGSPLSLECTVEGTSNPNLYWYRQAAGRGLQLLFYSVGIGQISSEVPQNLSASRPQDRQFILSSKKLLLSDSGFYLCAWSPITDTQYFGPGTRLTVL.

V is TRBV5-1 and J is TRBJ2-3; D gene uncertain. The CDR3 length is 17 residues. V lost 0 bases to trimming and J lost 1 base, with 15 bases between them. Looked up from germline, CDR1 is SGHRS and CDR2 is YFSETQ. CDR3 loop: CASSLGLRPGGTDTQYF. The DNA of the CDR3 is TGCGCCAGCAGCTTGGGACTCCGCCCTGGGGGCACAGATACGCAGTATTTT.

This clonotype was detected only a few times. This chain uses TRBV10-3 with TRBJ2-1; 7 nucleotides match TRBD2. Germline V lookup: CDR1 ENHRY, CDR2 SYGVKD. This CDR3 has 16 amino acids. Trimming at V came to 7 bases and at J to 4 bases, leaving 13 bases not matched to a gene. CDR3 sequence: CAINNDLAGVYNEQFF. Written as DNA, the CDR3 is TGTGCCATCAACAACGACTTGGCGGGAGTGTACAATGAGCAGTTCTTC.

The J gene is TRBJ2-1, the V gene TRBV6-2 or TRBV6-3; D is perhaps TRBD2 (5 bases). This CDR3 contains 16 residues. Germline CDR1 and CDR2: MNHEY and SVGEGT. Trimming cost V 6 bases and J 6 bases, with 21 bases left between them. CDR3 protein: CASRRAAGAPGNEQFF. DNA of the CDR3: TGTGCCAGCAGAAGGGCTGCGGGTGCGCCCGGCAATGAGCAGTTCTTC.

This clonotype appeared many times. The chain links TRBV29-1 to TRBJ1-1; TRBD1 might be the D (5 bases). The CDR3 spans 12 residues. Germline V gene data show CDR1 as SQVTM and CDR2 as ANQGSEA. V was pared by 0 bases and J by 7 bases, with 9 bases between. CDR3 sequence (DNA): TGCAGCGTTGAAGAGGGGAGGGGTGAAGCTTTCTTT. Amino acids: CSVEEGRGEAFF.

The V call is TRBV5-1, the J call TRBJ2-5, with D possibly matching TRBD2 (5 bases). Germline V lookup: CDR1 SGHRS, CDR2 YFSETQ. The CDR3 length is 14 residues. The ends were cut back, 2 bases at V and 1 base at J, with 9 bases in the middle. CDR3 loop: CASSLGGTQETQYF. The CDR3 DNA is TGCGCCAGCAGCTTAGGAGGAACCCAAGAGACCCAGTACTTC.

This clonotype was picked up a small number of times. This chain links TRBV6-1 with TRBJ1-6; D is uncertain. Germline CDR1 reads MNHNS; CDR2 reads SASEGT. Trimming left V 0 bases short and J 8 bases short, with 23 bases between. CDR3 length: 19 amino acids. CDR3 sequence (DNA): TGTGCCAGCAGTGAAGCTTCCTTCCGGGGTGCAGGACGGTATTCACCCCTCCACTTT. Amino acids: CASSEASFRGAGRYSPLHF.

This clonotype was detected many times. The chain couples TRBV7-9 to TRBJ1-5; D ambiguous. V lost 1 base and J 7 bases, leaving 5 bases between the germline ends. CDR3 length equals 12 residues. Germline CDR1 is SEHNR and CDR2 is FQNEAQ (reference sequence). The DNA for the CDR3 is TGTGCCAGCAGCTTAGACCTACAGCCCCAGCATTTT. Protein product: CASSLDLQPQHF.

The genes are TRBV23-1 and TRBJ1-1; TRBD1 is a possible D gene (5 bases). TRBV23-1 is an ORF for which the function is uncertain. V lost 8 bases, J lost 0 bases, and 13 bases lay in between. The CDR3 is 14 residues long. The CDR3 DNA reads TGCGCCAGCTGCCCCCCCAGGGTGAACACTGAAGCTTTCTTT. Protein product: CASCPPRVNTEAFF.

This clonotype was seen a few times. The chain couples TRBV7-8 to TRBJ2-1; D may be TRBD2 (6 bases). V was shortened by 1 base and J by 5 bases, with 18 bases between the two germline ends. CDR1 and CDR2 from the germline V gene are SGHVS and FQNEAQ. This CDR3 is 17 amino acids long. The CDR3 DNA follows: TGTGCCAGCAGCTTAGGTATCCCTAGCGCTCTTGACAATGAGCAGTTCTTC. Translation: CASSLGIPSALDNEQFF. Full variable domain (remainder filled in from reference TRBV7-8 and TRBJ2-1): GAGVSQSPRYKVAKRGQDVALRCDPISGHVSLFWYQQALGQGPEFLTYFQNEAQLDKSGLPSDRFFAERPEGSVSTLKIQRTQQEDSAVYLCASSLGIPSALDNEQFFGPGTRLTVL.

The chain joins TRBV7-2 to TRBJ2-7; the D is unclear. Trimming cost V 3 bases and J 7 bases, with 19 bases left between them. The CDR3 loop spans 15 amino acids. The germline V gene has CDR1 SGHTA and CDR2 FQGNSA. The CDR3 protein is CASSLVMWGLGEQYF. As DNA, the CDR3 is TGTGCCAGCAGCTTGGTGATGTGGGGTCTTGGTGAGCAGTACTTC.

The chain is built from TRBV19 and TRBJ2-3; 12 bases align to TRBD2. The CDR3 covers 21 residues. CDR1 and CDR2 from the germline V gene are LNHDA and SQIVND (reference sequence). Germline trimming cut 9 bases from V and 3 bases from J; bases unmatched to any gene: 25. CDR3 DNA: TGTGCCAGCAGCTCACTCCGACTAGCGGGAGATGCGAAAGACAAGACAGATACGCAGTATTTT. Protein: CASSSLRLAGDAKDKTDTQYF.

This clonotype was picked up a small number of times. This chain links TRBV28 with TRBJ1-5; tentative D call: TRBD1 (6 bases). With 6 bases removed from V and 2 bases from J, the gap between germline ends came to 23 bases. Per germline, CDR1 MDHEN and CDR2 SYDVKM. This CDR3 comprises 18 residues. The CDR3 DNA follows: TGTGCCAGCAGCCCCCAGGGGCGCTGGGGCCTAGGCAATCAGCCCCAGCATTTT. The encoded protein is CASSPQGRWGLGNQPQHF.

The rearrangement links TRBV15 to TRBJ1-1; 9 nucleotides line up with TRBD1. The length of the CDR3 is 16 residues. V shed 0 bases and J 1 base; nucleotides not matched to a gene: 3. Germline assignment: CDR1 LNHNV and CDR2 YYDKDF (reference sequence). CDR3 DNA sequence: TGTGCCACCAGCAGAGATGGGGGACAGGGGAACACTGAAGCTTTCTTT. This sequence encodes CATSRDGGQGNTEAFF.

The chain is built from TRBV6-5 and TRBJ2-5, with unresolved D. This CDR3 contains 13 residues. Germline CDR1 is MNHEY and CDR2 is SVGAGI. Trimming took off 2 bases at V and 4 bases at J, with 8 bases between the two ends. The CDR3 DNA reads TGTGCCAGCAGTTACGGCGCCCCAGAGACCCAGTACTTC. This sequence encodes CASSYGAPETQYF.

This clonotype appeared many times. The chain uses TRBV30 and TRBJ1-1, with D perhaps TRBD1 (6 bases). Germline lookup yields CDR1 GTSNPN and CDR2 SVGIG (reference sequence). The CDR3 is 13 residues long. V was shortened by 1 base and J by 5 bases, with 11 bases between the two germline ends. CDR3 in amino acids: CAWSAGRGTEAFF. The CDR3 coding sequence is TGTGCCTGGAGTGCAGGCAGGGGAACTGAAGCTTTCTTT. Full variable domain (outside the CDR3, taken from reference TRBV30 and TRBJ1-1): SQTIHQWPATLVQPVGSPLSLECTVEGTSNPNLYWYRQAAGRGLQLLFYSVGIGQISSEVPQNLSASRPQDRQFILSSKKLLLSDSGFYLCAWSAGRGTEAFFGQGTRLTVV.

This clonotype is termed medium-sized. The rearrangement links TRBV19 to TRBJ2-2; D is possibly TRBD1 (6 bases). Germline V CDR1 and CDR2: LNHDA, SQIVND (reference sequence). The CDR3 is made up of 13 amino acids. Between the trimmed V and J ends, which lost 8 bases and 4 bases, there was a span of 11 bases. The CDR3 reads CASATGRTGELFF. CDR3 DNA sequence: TGTGCCAGTGCCACAGGGCGCACCGGGGAGCTGTTTTTT.

This chain connects TRBV27 to TRBJ2-5; 8 bases fit TRBD1. The CDR3 contains 14 residues. The trim removed 6 bases at V and 5 bases at J, leaving 8 bases unmatched. Germline CDR1 MNHEY, CDR2 SMNVEV (reference sequence). CDR3 amino acids: CASREQGVPETQYF. In DNA form, the CDR3 reads TGTGCCAGCAGAGAACAGGGGGTCCCGGAGACCCAGTACTTC.

The V and J genes are TRBV19 and TRBJ2-4, with D uncertain. V shed 3 bases and J shed 0 bases, with 12 bases lying between them. Germline V gives CDR1 LNHDA, CDR2 SQIVND (reference sequence). The CDR3 contains 16 residues. CDR3 residues: CASSIVGRKAKNIQYF. The CDR3 bases are TGTGCCAGTAGTATCGTCGGACGGAAAGCCAAAAACATTCAGTACTTC.

A note on this clonotype: At one boundary the junction diverges from the germline segment, which might be a read error. J is TRBJ2-1 and V is TRBV11-3; D ambiguous. From germline, CDR1 is SGHNT and CDR2 YENEEA. The CDR3 runs to 16 residues. CDR3 coding DNA: TGTGCCAGCAGCCTAGACCGGGCCACAATTCGTGATGAGCAGTTCTTC. Protein product: CASSLDRATIRDEQFF.

This clonotype has more than one count but fewer than ten. This chain joins TRBV12-3 or TRBV12-4 and TRBJ2-2; possibly TRBD1 or TRBD2 for D (6 bases each). With 5 bases removed from V and 6 bases from J, the gap between germline ends came to 13 bases. The CDR3 is 14 amino acids. The CDR3 DNA reads as TGTGCCAGCAGTGACAGAAGGGGGGCCGGGGAGCTGTTTTTT. Translating gives CASSDRRGAGELFF.